Sequencing of this T cell receptor beta chain was carried out in a study of cytomegalovirus exposure and HLA in healthy donors. The trim removed 3 bases at V and 4 bases at J, leaving 0 bases unmatched. The CDR3 sequence is 14 residues long. Germline CDR1 reads MRHNA; CDR2 reads SNTAGT. Both 60 Vbeta primers and 13 Jbeta primers went into the PCR. Assay: immunoSEQ multiplex PCR; the TCRdb copy retains only in-frame clones and omits some. The sample comprises roughly 200,000 clones, approximately 83% of which are singletons, and roughly 0.7% rests with the top ten. The sequenced sample consisted of PBMCs. This receptor was identified in a boy aged 2 to 10 in good health and CMV-seronegative. This chain links TRBV6-4 with TRBJ2-3, with 11 nucleotides matching TRBD2. The CDR3 region is CASSEGLAADTQYF. The CDR3, as DNA: TGTGCCAGCAGTGAGGGACTAGCGGCAGATACGCAGTATTTT.